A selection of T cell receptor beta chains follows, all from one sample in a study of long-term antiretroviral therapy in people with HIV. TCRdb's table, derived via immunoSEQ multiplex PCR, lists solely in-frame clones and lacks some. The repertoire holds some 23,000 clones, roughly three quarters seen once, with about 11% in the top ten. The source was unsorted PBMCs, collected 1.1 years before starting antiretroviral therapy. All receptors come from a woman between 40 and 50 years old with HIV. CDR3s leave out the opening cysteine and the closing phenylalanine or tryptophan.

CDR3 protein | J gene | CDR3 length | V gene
ASSGQGPYSNQPQH | TRBJ1-5 | 14 | TRBV19
ASSFGGRSYEQY | TRBJ2-7 | 12 | TRBV5-1
ASSLLNTEAF | TRBJ1-1 | 10 | TRBV11-2
ASSSHNEQF | TRBJ2-1 | 9 | TRBV7-2
ASSVTGGLSNEQF | TRBJ2-1 | 13 | TRBV9
ASSLLNSNSPLH | TRBJ1-6 | 12 | TRBV7-9
AWSLRGKGANYGYT | TRBJ1-2 | 14 | TRBV30
ASSVGPSGVSSYNEQF | TRBJ2-1 | 16 | TRBV9
ASSLQNQETQY | TRBJ2-5 | 11 | TRBV5-4
ASSTPGRTLGGYT | TRBJ1-2 | 13 | TRBV19
ASSATGGLGDEQF | TRBJ2-1 | 13 | TRBV7-9
ASSPLTGIEAF | TRBJ1-1 | 11 | TRBV11-2
ASSREDEQY | TRBJ2-7 | 9 | TRBV7-6
ALSPGTTNTGELF | TRBJ2-2 | 13 | TRBV10-3
ASSQEPGGPYYEQY | TRBJ2-7 | 14 | TRBV4-1
ASGLEAGRETQY | TRBJ2-5 | 12 | TRBV12-5
ASSSGTGELF | TRBJ2-2 | 10 | TRBV27
ASSLNGRGHEQY | TRBJ2-7 | 12 | TRBV7-2
ASSSRGAGELF | TRBJ2-2 | 11 | TRBV2
ATPTGRLDEQY | TRBJ2-7 | 11 | TRBV2
ASGPSGANVLT | TRBJ2-6 | 11 | TRBV19
ATSSNRDYNEQF | TRBJ2-1 | 12 | TRBV15
ASSLDRGYEQY | TRBJ2-7 | 11 | TRBV7-6
ASSFDTDSPLH | TRBJ1-6 | 11 | TRBV5-6
ASGSPLAEAF | TRBJ1-1 | 10 | TRBV12-5
ASSLTGYEQY | TRBJ2-7 | 10 | TRBV7-6
ASRITQGFMNTEAF | TRBJ1-1 | 14 | TRBV7-2
ASSRGLAGGTDTQY | TRBJ2-3 | 14 | TRBV5-4
ASSLEAGIGNTIY | TRBJ1-3 | 13 | TRBV5-6
ASSDRGYTDTQY | TRBJ2-3 | 12 | TRBV27
ASSTRGETQY | TRBJ2-5 | 10 | TRBV19
ASSLLAGRGITGELF | TRBJ2-2 | 15 | TRBV5-4
SARTGFEQY | TRBJ2-7 | 9 | TRBV20-1